A selection of T cell receptor beta chains follows, all from one sample in a study of spatial heterogeneity in lung cancer. From the 5' RACE reads, TCRdb called clonotypes with MiXCR, one entry per CDR3 protein. Altogether 45,000 to 65,000 distinct CDR3 sequences are present, around 7% being singletons, with the ten largest covering approximately 2.9%. The starting material was PBMCs, obtained at surgery. The origin of the receptors is a female donor with early-stage non-small cell lung cancer. CDR3s include the opening cysteine and the closing phenylalanine or tryptophan. A D gene is named only where the DNA matches it firmly. Rows give clone size only sometimes, using once, few, many, or a class for an expanded clone.

j_call v_call clone_size d_call cdr3_nt cdr3_aa
TRBJ2-1 TRBV9 many NA TGTGCCAGCAGCCCCCGTGGACAGCCCAATGAGCAGTTCTTC CASSPRGQPNEQFF
TRBJ2-3 TRBV20-1 many TRBD2 TGCAGTGCTAGAGAGACTAGCGGGGGTACGCAGTATTTT CSARETSGGTQYF
TRBJ2-1 TRBV29-1 many TRBD2 TGCAGCCTATGGAGCGGGGGCCGAGGGAATGAGCAGTTCTTC CSLWSGGRGNEQFF
TRBJ1-1 TRBV6-2/TRBV6-3 few TRBD1 TGTGCCAGCATGGTAGGGGGCTCGAACACTGAAGCTTTCTTT CASMVGGSNTEAFF
TRBJ2-7 TRBV2 NA NA TGTGCCAGCAGTGTCGGCGACGAGCAGTACTTC CASSVGDEQYF
TRBJ2-7 TRBV5-1 few NA TGCGCCAGCAGCTTGTCAGGGATCGACGAGCAGTACTTC CASSLSGIDEQYF
TRBJ1-2 TRBV6-5 NA NA TGTGCCAGCGGAACGACGAGCCAGTCACCCTATGGCTACACCTTC CASGTTSQSPYGYTF
TRBJ2-7 TRBV10-3 NA TRBD1 TGTGCCATCAGTCCACAGGGGGCCTACGAGCAGTACTTC CAISPQGAYEQYF
TRBJ2-6 TRBV4-2 medium-sized NA TGTGCCAGCAGCCCTAGGGGGGGGACCAACTCTGGGGCCAACGTCCTGACTTTC CASSPRGGTNSGANVLTF
TRBJ2-7 TRBV29-1 many NA TGCAGCGTTATTGGGACCCACTACGAGCAGTACTTC CSVIGTHYEQYF
TRBJ1-1 TRBV3-1 NA NA TGTGCCTGCAGCTACACAGGGTTCACTGAAGCTTTCTTT CACSYTGFTEAFF
TRBJ1-2 TRBV2 many NA TGTGCCAGCAGGAAGGGCATCGGGAACTATGGCTACACCTTC CASRKGIGNYGYTF
TRBJ1-2 TRBV2 many NA TGTGCCAGCAGTGAAGCCTCTGGGACATATGGCTACACCTTC CASSEASGTYGYTF
TRBJ2-3 TRBV7-2 few TRBD2 TGTGCCAGCAGCCCCTTTAGCGGGGGGGCGACGAATACGCAGTATTTT CASSPFSGGATNTQYF
TRBJ2-7 TRBV9 NA TRBD1 TGTGCCAGCAGCGGACAGGGGAGCTCCTACGAGCAGTACTTC CASSGQGSSYEQYF
TRBJ2-4 TRBV14 NA NA TGTGCCAGCAGCCAAGATACCCGACAGTTTGGCAAAAACATTCAGTACTTC CASSQDTRQFGKNIQYF
TRBJ2-3 TRBV20-1 many TRBD2 TGCAGTGCTAGTCCACCTAGCGGTCCAGATACGCAGTATTTT CSASPPSGPDTQYF
TRBJ2-6 TRBV2 many NA TGTGCCAGCAGTCTGACCTCTGGGGCCAACGTCCTGACTTTC CASSLTSGANVLTF
TRBJ2-1 TRBV6-1 NA NA TGTGCCAGCAGTTGGCGTTTTGCAAATGAGCAGTTCTTC CASSWRFANEQFF
TRBJ1-1 TRBV5-1 few NA TGCGCCAGCAGCTTCCCCTCTGGGAACACTGAAGCTTTCTTT CASSFPSGNTEAFF
TRBJ1-5 TRBV28 many NA TGTGCCAGCAGTTTATCAGTAGCCAGGTGGAGGAATCAGCCCCAGCATTTT CASSLSVARWRNQPQHF
TRBJ2-3 TRBV15 few NA TGTGCCACCAGCAGAGGAGGGGGGCCAGATACGCAGTATTTT CATSRGGGPDTQYF
TRBJ1-5 TRBV20-1 many TRBD1 TGCAGTGCACCGGTCACAGGACAGGGGGTAGGGCAGCCCCAGCATTTT CSAPVTGQGVGQPQHF
TRBJ2-5 TRBV7-2 few TRBD2 TGTGCCAGCAGCCGGGCTAGCGGTCAACAGGAGACCCAGTACTTC CASSRASGQQETQYF
TRBJ1-1 TRBV25-1 few NA TGTGCCAGCAGTGAATGGGGAGGATACACTGAAGCTTTCTTT CASSEWGGYTEAFF
TRBJ2-3 TRBV10-3 NA TRBD2 TGTGCCATCAGTTATGTGGTGACTAGCGGAAGCACAGATACGCAGTATTTT CAISYVVTSGSTDTQYF
TRBJ2-5 TRBV6-6 many NA TGTGCCAGCAGCTCCGGGGGAGAGACCCAGTACTTC CASSSGGETQYF
TRBJ2-6 TRBV12-3/TRBV12-4 few NA TGTGCCAGCAGCTCGTTTCGGCGGGGTCTCTACTCTGGGGCCAACGTCCTGACTTTC CASSSFRRGLYSGANVLTF
TRBJ1-4 TRBV12-3/TRBV12-4 many NA TGTGCCAGCACCCCGGGGTATGAAAAACTGTTTTTT CASTPGYEKLFF
TRBJ1-1 TRBV7-8 few NA TGTGCCAGCAGCTTGGACCGCCAACCGAACACTGAAGCTTTCTTT CASSLDRQPNTEAFF
TRBJ2-1 TRBV4-1 many NA TGCGCCAGCAGCCAAGTTGATATGGGATTCCGCTCCTACAATGAGCAGTTCTTC CASSQVDMGFRSYNEQFF
TRBJ2-7 TRBV7-6 few NA TGTGCCAGCAGCTTATCGTATAACATGGTACTCTACGAGCAGTACTTC CASSLSYNMVLYEQYF
TRBJ1-2 TRBV5-4 NA NA TGTGCCAGCAGTTCCGATGCCACCTTTGGCTACACCTTC CASSSDATFGYTF
TRBJ2-7 TRBV7-9 NA NA TGTGCCAGCAGCTTGACCTCCGGCTACGAGCAGTACTTC CASSLTSGYEQYF
TRBJ1-5 TRBV4-1 NA NA TGCGCCAGCACCAGCGGGCCGCCCGTGGTTAGCAATCAGCCCCAGCATTTT CASTSGPPVVSNQPQHF
TRBJ2-5 TRBV7-9 NA TRBD1 TGTGCCAGCAGCCTGAGGACAGGGGTGGCGACCCAGTACTTC CASSLRTGVATQYF